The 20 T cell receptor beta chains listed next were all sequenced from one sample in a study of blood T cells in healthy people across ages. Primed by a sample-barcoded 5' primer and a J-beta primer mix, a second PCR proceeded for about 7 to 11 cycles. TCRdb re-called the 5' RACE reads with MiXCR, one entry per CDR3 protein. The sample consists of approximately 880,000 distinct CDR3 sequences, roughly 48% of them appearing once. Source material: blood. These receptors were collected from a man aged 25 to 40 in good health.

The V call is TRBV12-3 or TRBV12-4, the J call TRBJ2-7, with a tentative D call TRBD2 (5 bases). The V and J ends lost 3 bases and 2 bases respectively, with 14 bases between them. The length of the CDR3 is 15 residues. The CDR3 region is CASSFGEYLPYEQYF. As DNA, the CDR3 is TGTGCCAGCAGTTTTGGGGAGTACCTCCCCTACGAGCAGTACTTC.

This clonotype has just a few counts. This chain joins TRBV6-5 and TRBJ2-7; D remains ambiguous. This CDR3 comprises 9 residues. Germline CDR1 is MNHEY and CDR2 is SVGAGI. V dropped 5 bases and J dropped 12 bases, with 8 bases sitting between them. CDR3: CASSEPLYF. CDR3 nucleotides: TGTGCCAGCAGTGAACCGCTGTACTTC.

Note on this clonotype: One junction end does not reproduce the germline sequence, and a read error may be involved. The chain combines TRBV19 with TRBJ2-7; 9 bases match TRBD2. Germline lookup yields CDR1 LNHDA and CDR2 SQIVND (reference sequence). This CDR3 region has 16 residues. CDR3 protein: CVSSIKPLAGSYEQYF. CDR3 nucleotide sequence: TGTGTCAGTAGTATTAAGCCCCTAGCGGGGAGTTACGAGCAGTACTTC.

CDR3 nucleotide sequence: TGTGCCAGCAGCCCCCTGGGGCGGGGGGGCAATGAGCAGTTCTTC. Protein: CASSPLGRGGNEQFF. The rearrangement joins TRBV28 to TRBJ2-1; 9 nucleotides line up with TRBD2. After removal of 6 bases from V and 6 bases from J, the junction contained 9 bases not matched to a gene. Germline V lookup: CDR1 MDHEN, CDR2 SYDVKM. The CDR3 has 15 amino acids.

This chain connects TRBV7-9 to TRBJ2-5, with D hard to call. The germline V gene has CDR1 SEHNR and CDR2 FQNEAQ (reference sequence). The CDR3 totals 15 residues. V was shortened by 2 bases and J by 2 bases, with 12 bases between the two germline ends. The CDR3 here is CASSLFLLHQETQYF. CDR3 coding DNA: TGTGCCAGCAGCTTATTCCTACTGCATCAAGAGACCCAGTACTTC.

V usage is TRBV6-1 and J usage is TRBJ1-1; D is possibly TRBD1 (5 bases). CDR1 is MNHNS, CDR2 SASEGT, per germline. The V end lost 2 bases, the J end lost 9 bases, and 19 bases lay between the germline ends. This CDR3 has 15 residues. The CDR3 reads CASSEKSNQRDQAFF. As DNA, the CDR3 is TGTGCCAGCAGTGAAAAATCAAATCAGCGGGACCAAGCTTTCTTT.

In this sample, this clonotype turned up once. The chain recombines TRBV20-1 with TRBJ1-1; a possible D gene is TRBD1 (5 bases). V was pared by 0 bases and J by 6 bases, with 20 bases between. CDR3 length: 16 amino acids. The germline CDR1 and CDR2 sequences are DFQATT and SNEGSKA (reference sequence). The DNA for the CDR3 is TGCAGTGCTAGAGACAATGGGGGATCCGCGTACCCTGAAGCTTTCTTT. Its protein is CSARDNGGSAYPEAFF.

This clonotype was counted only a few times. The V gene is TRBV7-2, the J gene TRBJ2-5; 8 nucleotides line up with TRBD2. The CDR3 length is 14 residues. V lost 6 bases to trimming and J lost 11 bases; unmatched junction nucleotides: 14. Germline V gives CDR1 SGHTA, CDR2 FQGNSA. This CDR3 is CASRRDHTSGEQYF. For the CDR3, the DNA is TGTGCCAGCAGACGCGACCATACTAGCGGAGAGCAGTACTTC.

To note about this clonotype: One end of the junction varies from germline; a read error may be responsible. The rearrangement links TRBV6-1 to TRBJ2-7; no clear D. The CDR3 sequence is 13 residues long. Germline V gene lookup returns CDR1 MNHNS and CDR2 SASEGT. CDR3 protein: CASSEFGNDERYF. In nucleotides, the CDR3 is TGTGCCAGCAGTGAATTTGGCAACGACGAGCGGTACTTC.

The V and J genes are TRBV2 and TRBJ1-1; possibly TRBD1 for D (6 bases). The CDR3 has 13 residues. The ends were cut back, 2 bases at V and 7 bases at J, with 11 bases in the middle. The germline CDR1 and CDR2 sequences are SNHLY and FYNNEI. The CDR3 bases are TGTGCCAGCAGTGAATACAGGGTATTTGAAGCTTTCTTT. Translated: CASSEYRVFEAFF. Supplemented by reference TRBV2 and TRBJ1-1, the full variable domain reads EPEVTQTPSHQVTQMGQEVILRCVPISNHLYFYWYRQILGQKVEFLVSFYNNEISEKSEIFDDQFSVERPDGSNFTLKIRSTKLEDSAMYFCASSEYRVFEAFFGQGTRLTVV.

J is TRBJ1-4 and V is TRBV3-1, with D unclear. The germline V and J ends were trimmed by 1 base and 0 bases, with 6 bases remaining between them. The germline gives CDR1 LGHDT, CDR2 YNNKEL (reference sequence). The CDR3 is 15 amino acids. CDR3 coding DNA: TGTGCCAGCAGCCAAGTAGCGGCAACTAATGAAAAACTGTTTTTT. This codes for CASSQVAATNEKLFF.

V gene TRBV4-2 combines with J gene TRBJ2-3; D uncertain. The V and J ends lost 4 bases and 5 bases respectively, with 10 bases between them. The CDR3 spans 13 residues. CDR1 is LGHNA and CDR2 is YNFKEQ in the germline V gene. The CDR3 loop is CASSPDPVDTQYF. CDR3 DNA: TGTGCCAGCAGCCCGGATCCGGTAGATACGCAGTATTTT.

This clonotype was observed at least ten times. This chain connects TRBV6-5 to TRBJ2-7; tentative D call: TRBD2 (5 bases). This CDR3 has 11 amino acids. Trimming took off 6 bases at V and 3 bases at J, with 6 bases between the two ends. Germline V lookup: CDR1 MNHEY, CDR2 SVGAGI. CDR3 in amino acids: CASSRDYEQYF. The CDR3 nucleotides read TGTGCCAGCAGCCGGGACTACGAGCAGTACTTC.

CDR3 in DNA: TGTGCCACCAGCCTTGACTTCTCTAACAATGAGCAGTTCTTC. Amino acids: CATSLDFSNNEQFF. The gene calls are TRBV15 and TRBJ2-1, with D unclear. This CDR3 is built from 14 residues. CDR1 LNHNV and CDR2 YYDKDF come from the germline V gene (reference sequence). Trimming left V 5 bases short and J 5 bases short, with 13 bases between.

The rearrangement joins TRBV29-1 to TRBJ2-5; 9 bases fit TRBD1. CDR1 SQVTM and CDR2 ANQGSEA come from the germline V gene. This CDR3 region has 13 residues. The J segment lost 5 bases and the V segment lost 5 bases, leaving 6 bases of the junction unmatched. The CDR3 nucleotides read TGCAGCGTTCGGACAGGGGTGGCGGAGACCCAGTACTTC. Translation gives CSVRTGVAETQYF.

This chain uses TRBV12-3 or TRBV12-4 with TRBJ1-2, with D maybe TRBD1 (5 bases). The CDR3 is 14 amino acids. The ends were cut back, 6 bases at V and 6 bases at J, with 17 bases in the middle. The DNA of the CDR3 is TGTGCCAGCAGCACGGGACTCCCGGCGGATGGCTACACCTTC. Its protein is CASSTGLPADGYTF.

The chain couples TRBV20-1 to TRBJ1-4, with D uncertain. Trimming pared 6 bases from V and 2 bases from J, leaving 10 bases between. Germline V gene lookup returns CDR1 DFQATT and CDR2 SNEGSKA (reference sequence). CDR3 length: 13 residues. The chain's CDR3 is CSASVGTNEKLFF. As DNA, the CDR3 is TGCAGTGCCAGCGTGGGCACTAATGAAAAACTGTTTTTT.

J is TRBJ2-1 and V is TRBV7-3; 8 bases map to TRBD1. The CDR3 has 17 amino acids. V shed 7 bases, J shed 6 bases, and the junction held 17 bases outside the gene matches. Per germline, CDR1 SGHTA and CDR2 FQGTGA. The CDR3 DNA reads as TGTGCCAGCACCCCAAGGTTACGGACAGGGACCCCCAATGAGCAGTTCTTC. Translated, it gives CASTPRLRTGTPNEQFF.

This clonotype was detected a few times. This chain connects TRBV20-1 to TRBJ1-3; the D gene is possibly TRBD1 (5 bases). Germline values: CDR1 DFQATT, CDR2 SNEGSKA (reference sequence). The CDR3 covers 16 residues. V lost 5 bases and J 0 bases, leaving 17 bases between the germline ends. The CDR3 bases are TGCAGTGCTCCTGGTCGGGGACTAAGCTCTGGAAACACCATATATTTT. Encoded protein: CSAPGRGLSSGNTIYF.

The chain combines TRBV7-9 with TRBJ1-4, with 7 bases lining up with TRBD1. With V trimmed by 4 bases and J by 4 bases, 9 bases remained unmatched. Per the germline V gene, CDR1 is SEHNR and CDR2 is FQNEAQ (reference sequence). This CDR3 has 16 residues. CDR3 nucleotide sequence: TGTGCCAGCAGCTCGACCGCGACAGGGTATAATGAAAAACTGTTTTTT. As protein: CASSSTATGYNEKLFF.